There are many counts of the clone carrying this TCR beta chain. The antigen remains undetermined. This sample was taken from a study of T cell repertoires in cytomegalovirus infection. Study information: Public TCR beta signatures provided an indication of both CMV infection and a matching HLA type.

Findings and caveats of the study: Cumulative frequency (of public TCR beta family members) identified carriers of CMV plus the relevant HLA. The ex vivo response showed dominance by HLA-C-restricted CMV-specific TCR beta clonotypes.

MiXCR, applied by TCRdb to the reads, yields one record per CDR3 protein. The sample contains under 250,000 distinct CDR3 sequences, 9% to 15% of which appear only once. CDR3 length: 15 amino acids. The V end lost 5 bases, the J end lost 5 bases, and 19 bases lay between the germline ends. Germline V gene data show CDR1 as SGHTA and CDR2 as FQGNSA. The receptor's source is a human donor in good health (CMV status not recorded). Some clones in this sample may be carry-over from other donors' samples. The sample consisted of PBMCs. The chain carries TRBV7-2 and TRBJ2-7, with D tentatively TRBD1 or TRBD2 (6 bases each). The CDR3 reads CASSLPGGAVHEQYF. DNA of the CDR3: TGTGCCAGCAGCCTCCCCGGGGGCGCGGTCCACGAGCAGTACTTC.